This TCR beta chain was recovered during a study of identical twins. Trimming left V 3 bases short and J 4 bases short, with 18 bases between. The length of the CDR3 is 16 residues. From germline, CDR1 is MNHNS and CDR2 SASEGT. Using its own MiXCR run on the 5' RACE reads, TCRdb lists one record per CDR3 protein. The sample has 500,000 to 600,000 distinct CDR3 sequences, approximately 22% seen once; the top ten hold about 0.91%. The same specimen was also included in a second study, on T cells expressing NK-cell markers. That paper states: Alpha-beta TCR T cells were the sole sorting target in several experiments, owing to an anti-gamma-delta TCR antibody. In several donors, dominant clonotypes made up 28.3-60.1% of CD3+CD56-NKG2C+ cells.

The TCR originated in a young woman in good health. The sequenced sample consisted of CD4+ T cells sorted from blood. The rearrangement links TRBV6-1 to TRBJ1-1; D ambiguous. CDR3 in amino acids: CASSDRAKGLGTEAFF. The CDR3, as DNA: TGTGCCAGCAGTGACCGGGCCAAGGGCCTGGGCACTGAAGCTTTCTTT.